The clone carrying this T cell receptor beta chain was seen a few times. The sample belongs to a study of cytomegalovirus exposure and HLA in healthy donors. The PCR used 60 Vbeta and 13 Jbeta primers. The table came from immunoSEQ multiplex PCR; TCRdb's copy has only in-frame clones and leaves some out. The data hold more than 110,000 clones, with around 76% observed a single time. Germline CDR1 reads SGHNT; CDR2 reads YENEEA. The V and J ends lost 4 bases and 3 bases respectively, with 14 bases between them. The CDR3 has 15 amino acids. The source material was PBMCs. The TCR comes from a man aged 18 to 35 in good health and CMV-seronegative. The gene calls are TRBV11-3 and TRBJ2-3; tentative D call: TRBD2 (5 bases). The CDR3 loop reads CASSSGLDETDTQYF. The CDR3 DNA reads TGTGCCAGCAGCTCCGGACTGGACGAGACAGATACGCAGTATTTT.